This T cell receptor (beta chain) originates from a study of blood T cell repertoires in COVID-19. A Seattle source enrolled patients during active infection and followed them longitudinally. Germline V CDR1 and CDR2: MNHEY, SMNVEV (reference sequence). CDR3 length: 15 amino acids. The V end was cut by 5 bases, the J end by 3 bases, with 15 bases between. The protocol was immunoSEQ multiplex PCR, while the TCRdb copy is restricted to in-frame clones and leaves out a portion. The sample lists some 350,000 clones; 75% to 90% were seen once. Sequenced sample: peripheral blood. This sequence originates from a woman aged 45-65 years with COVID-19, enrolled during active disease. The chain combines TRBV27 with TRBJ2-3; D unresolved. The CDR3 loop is CASSHSFIGTDTQYF. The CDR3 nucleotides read TGTGCCAGCAGTCATTCCTTCATCGGGACAGATACGCAGTATTTT.